The following is a TCR beta chain sequence with its context. Germline V gives CDR1 SGHRS, CDR2 YFSETQ. The CDR3 sequence is 14 residues long. V shed 0 bases, J shed 2 bases, and the junction held 2 bases outside the gene matches. The data belong to a study of blood T cell repertoires in COVID-19. Profiled with immunoSEQ multiplex PCR; TCRdb holds only in-frame clones, not every one. The table lists approximately 31,000 clones, approximately 93% of them singletons, with 3.7% in the top ten. This TCR came from a man between 60 and 75 years old with acute or convalescent COVID-19. Material: peripheral blood. The gene calls are TRBV5-1 and TRBJ2-7; 7 bases line up with TRBD1. CDR3 coding DNA: TGCGCCAGCAGCTTGGGGACAGGAGCCTACGAGCAGTACTTC. This translates into CASSLGTGAYEQYF.